Each of the 28 T cell receptor beta chains below was sequenced from the same sample in a study of T cell repertoires in cytomegalovirus infection. TCRdb used MiXCR to reprocess the reads, holding one entry per CDR3 protein. The sample yields around 130,000 distinct CDR3 sequences, more than 7% seen once. Sequencing was done on a sample of PBMCs. These receptor sequences come from a human donor in good health (CMV status not recorded). Some clones in this sample may be carry-over from other donors' samples.

This clonotype occurred a few times. The chain is built from TRBV7-2 and TRBJ2-5, with D possibly being TRBD1 (6 bases). Germline V gene data show CDR1 as SGHTA and CDR2 as FQGNSA. The CDR3 extends over 18 amino acids. The V end was cut by 2 bases, the J end by 1 base, with 20 bases between. CDR3 coding DNA: TGTGCCAGCAGCTTAATGGGCAGGGGAATGGTTGGCCAAGAGACCCAGTACTTC. This sequence encodes CASSLMGRGMVGQETQYF.

This clonotype was observed at least ten times. Compared with germline, one end of the junction differs, possibly owing to a read error. The chain combines TRBV4-1 with TRBJ1-2, with 9 bases matching TRBD1. Germline CDR1 and CDR2: MGHRA and YSYEKL. This CDR3 is built from 14 residues. In DNA, the CDR3 is TGCGCCAGCAGCCAAGAAGGGACAGGGATTCTCGGCCGCTTC. This codes for CASSQEGTGILGRF.

This clonotype was seen at least ten times. The gene calls are TRBV7-8 and TRBJ2-7, with D uncertain. CDR3 size: 17 residues. Germline values: CDR1 SGHVS, CDR2 FQNEAQ. V was shortened by 5 bases and J by 3 bases, with 23 bases between the two germline ends. CDR3: CASSPREGFEFGYEQYF. The DNA of the CDR3 is TGTGCCAGCAGCCCCCGAGAAGGGTTCGAGTTCGGCTACGAGCAGTACTTC.

This clonotype was observed a handful of times. The chain employs TRBV7-7 and TRBJ2-3; 11 bases align to TRBD2. This CDR3 spans 18 amino acids. The V segment lost 5 bases and the J segment 3 bases; nucleotides outside the gene matches: 13. The germline CDR1 and CDR2 sequences are SSHAT and FNYEAQ (reference sequence). In DNA form, the CDR3 reads TGTGCCAGCAGCCCAATAGGCCTAGCGGGAGGAGCAACAGATACGCAGTATTTT. This encodes CASSPIGLAGGATDTQYF.

This clonotype is medium-sized by share. This chain connects TRBV7-2 to TRBJ2-3; no firm D call. The germline V gene encodes CDR1 SGHTA and CDR2 FQGNSA. V lost 7 bases and J 0 bases, leaving 8 bases between the germline ends. The CDR3 has 13 amino acids. CDR3: CASTPQSTDTQYF. The CDR3 DNA reads as TGTGCCAGCACCCCTCAAAGCACAGATACGCAGTATTTT.

This clonotype was observed at least ten times. The genes are TRBV11-2 and TRBJ2-3; D is possibly TRBD2 (7 bases). Per germline, CDR1 SGHAT and CDR2 FQNNGV. This CDR3 is 16 amino acids long. Trimming pared 5 bases from V and 2 bases from J, leaving 17 bases between. DNA for the CDR3: TGTGCCAGCAGCCCATTTGGGGGGGCGACCACAGATACGCAGTATTTT. This encodes CASSPFGGATTDTQYF.

This clonotype was found a few times. The V and J genes are TRBV2 and TRBJ1-2, with D hard to call. V shed 3 bases and J shed 6 bases, with 14 bases lying between them. This CDR3 is built from 14 residues. The germline V gene has CDR1 SNHLY and CDR2 FYNNEI. The CDR3 DNA sequence: TGTGCCAGCAGTGATAAATCCTTTTCGAATGGCTACACCTTC. It is translated as CASSDKSFSNGYTF.

The genes are TRBV5-4 and TRBJ2-1, with 12 bases matching TRBD2. V dropped 3 bases and J dropped 4; count of bases not matched to a gene: 8. The germline V gene has CDR1 SGHNT and CDR2 YYREEE (reference sequence). The CDR3 is made up of 17 amino acids. The CDR3 coding sequence is TGTGCCAGCAGCTCCCGACTAGCGGGGGACCCTTACAATGAGCAGTTCTTC. It codes for CASSSRLAGDPYNEQFF. The variable domain in full, completed from reference TRBV5-4 and TRBJ2-1, reads ETGVTQSPTHLIKTRGQQVTLRCSSQSGHNTVSWYQQALGQGPQFIFQYYREEENGRGNFPPRFSGLQFPNYSSELNVNALELDDSALYLCASSSRLAGDPYNEQFFGPGTRLTVL.

This clonotype was picked up many times. The chain carries TRBV7-9 and TRBJ2-2; no clear D gene. Germline V gene data show CDR1 as SEHNR and CDR2 as FQNEAQ (reference sequence). The CDR3 length is 16 residues. V dropped 0 bases and J dropped 0 bases, with 8 bases sitting between them. This chain's CDR3 is CASSLARRPNTGELFF. CDR3 bases: TGTGCCAGCAGCTTAGCGCGAAGGCCGAACACCGGGGAGCTGTTTTTT.

This clonotype was counted at least ten times. This chain uses TRBV4-1 with TRBJ1-1; 9 bases are a match to TRBD1. The CDR3 is made up of 15 amino acids. The trim removed 1 base at V and 7 bases at J, leaving 7 bases unmatched. Germline values: CDR1 MGHRA, CDR2 YSYEKL. This CDR3 reads CASSQGRTGEGEAFF. The CDR3 nucleotides read TGCGCCAGCAGCCAAGGCCGGACAGGGGAGGGTGAAGCTTTCTTT.

This clonotype has only a few counts. The rearrangement joins TRBV5-1 to TRBJ2-1, with D unclear. CDR3 length equals 15 residues. From germline, CDR1 is SGHRS and CDR2 YFSETQ. V was cut by 0 bases and J by 8 bases, with 15 bases left in between. The CDR3 DNA reads TGCGCCAGCAGCTTGGATTCTGGGGTTTGGGATGAGCAGTTCTTC. Amino acid sequence: CASSLDSGVWDEQFF.

The chain recombines TRBV20-1 with TRBJ2-4; D is ambiguous. This CDR3 is built from 14 residues. CDR1 is DFQATT and CDR2 is SNEGSKA in the germline V gene (reference sequence). With 0 bases removed from V and 5 bases from J, the gap between germline ends came to 11 bases. The CDR3 is CSAREPFTQNIQYF. CDR3 DNA sequence: TGCAGTGCTAGAGAGCCCTTCACGCAAAACATTCAGTACTTC.

This clonotype has a handful of counts. The chain uses TRBV5-6 and TRBJ2-7, with TRBD2 as a possible D gene (6 bases). V lost 6 bases, J lost 1 base, and 14 bases lay in between. CDR3 length: 14 residues. Germline values: CDR1 SGHDT, CDR2 YYEEEE. DNA for the CDR3: TGTGCCAGCAAGGTAGGTAGCGGATCCTACGAGCAGTACTTC. It specifies CASKVGSGSYEQYF.

This clonotype was seen at least ten times. The J gene is TRBJ1-6, the V gene TRBV2; 9 bases fit TRBD1. There are 13 residues in the CDR3. Germline loops: CDR1 SNHLY, CDR2 FYNNEI. V shed 7 bases and J 8 bases; nucleotides not matched to a gene: 3. CDR3 bases: TGTGCCAGCAACCGGGACAGGGATTCACCCCTCCACTTT. This sequence encodes CASNRDRDSPLHF.

The chain has TRBV5-1 and TRBJ1-1; TRBD1 matches 9 bases. The CDR3 is made up of 15 amino acids. The germline CDR1 and CDR2 sequences are SGHRS and YFSETQ. The trim removed 4 bases at V and 3 bases at J, leaving 7 bases unmatched. CDR3 sequence: CASSNRQGVDTEAFF. Here the CDR3 DNA reads TGCGCCAGCAGCAACCGACAGGGGGTCGACACTGAAGCTTTCTTT.

This clonotype was recorded many times. The chain is built from TRBV20-1 and TRBJ2-3; 9 bases fit TRBD1. Germline V gene data show CDR1 as DFQATT and CDR2 as SNEGSKA (reference sequence). J was trimmed by 1 base and V by 5 bases; bases with no gene match: 7. The CDR3 extends over 15 amino acids. CDR3 in amino acids: CSAHTGGVGTDTQYF. CDR3 sequence (DNA): TGCAGTGCTCACACAGGGGGCGTGGGCACAGATACGCAGTATTTT.

The genes are TRBV2 and TRBJ2-5; no reliable D call. With 4 bases removed from V and 5 bases from J, the gap between germline ends came to 11 bases. This CDR3 is 13 amino acids long. In germline, CDR1 is SNHLY, CDR2 FYNNEI. In DNA form, the CDR3 reads TGTGCCAGCAGTGCTAATTTACAGGAGACCCAGTACTTC. Protein: CASSANLQETQYF.

This clonotype was detected many times. This chain links TRBV2 with TRBJ2-7, with TRBD2 identical over 7 bases. Germline CDR1 is SNHLY and CDR2 is FYNNEI. Trimming at V came to 4 bases and at J to 1 base, leaving 4 bases not matched to a gene. The CDR3 has 14 residues. The CDR3 sequence: CASSVGGGSYEQYF. CDR3 coding DNA: TGTGCCAGCAGTGTCGGGGGAGGGTCCTACGAGCAGTACTTC.

In this sample, this clonotype turned up many times. The gene calls are TRBV7-8 and TRBJ1-4; TRBD1 might be the D (5 bases). CDR1 and CDR2 (germline): SGHVS, FQNEAQ. The CDR3 has 15 amino acids. V was clipped by 5 bases and J by 3 bases, with 13 bases between them. CDR3 loop: CASSTGQTSNEKLFF. CDR3 DNA sequence: TGTGCCAGCAGCACCGGACAAACCTCTAATGAAAAACTGTTTTTT.

The chain joins TRBV5-1 to TRBJ2-7; 12 bases align to TRBD2. The CDR3 spans 15 residues. The J segment lost 7 bases and the V segment lost 4 bases, leaving 9 bases of the junction unmatched. Per the germline V gene, CDR1 is SGHRS and CDR2 is YFSETQ. The CDR3 coding sequence is TGCGCCAGCAGCCGTTCTAGCGGGGGGGCTGAAGAGCAGTACTTC. Its translation: CASSRSSGGAEEQYF. The full variable domain, rest sourced from reference TRBV5-1 and TRBJ2-7, is KAGVTQTPRYLIKTRGQQVTLSCSPISGHRSVSWYQQTPGQGLQFLFEYFSETQRNKGNFPGRFSGRQFSNSRSEMNVSTLELGDSALYLCASSRSSGGAEEQYFGPGTRLTVT.

This clonotype has ten or more counts. The chain carries TRBV7-2 and TRBJ1-1, with 8 bases lining up with TRBD1. The germline V gene has CDR1 SGHTA and CDR2 FQGNSA. After removal of 5 bases from V and 5 bases from J, the junction contained 10 bases not matched to a gene. This CDR3 spans 15 amino acids. Here the CDR3 reads CASSPRTGSGTEAFF. In nucleotides, the CDR3 is TGTGCCAGCAGCCCGAGGACAGGGAGTGGGACTGAAGCTTTCTTT. Together with reference TRBV7-2 and TRBJ1-1, the CDR3 gives the full variable domain: GAGVSQSPSNKVTEKGKDVELRCDPISGHTALYWYRQSLGQGLEFLIYFQGNSAPDKSGLPSDRFSAERTGGSVSTLTIQRTQQEDSAVYLCASSPRTGSGTEAFFGQGTRLTVV.

This clonotype was recorded at least ten times. The gene calls are TRBV6-5 and TRBJ2-2; D could derive from TRBD1 or TRBD2 (7 bases each). V was shortened by 1 base and J by 3 bases, with 15 bases between the two germline ends. This CDR3 has 17 amino acids. The germline CDR1 and CDR2 sequences are MNHEY and SVGAGI. The CDR3 DNA sequence: TGTGCCAGCAGTTACTTGAGACAGGGAGGGGACACCGGGGAGCTGTTTTTT. Encoded protein: CASSYLRQGGDTGELFF.

The rearrangement uses TRBV29-1 and TRBJ2-4, with D perhaps matching TRBD1 (5 bases). The length of the CDR3 is 14 residues. V lost 4 bases and J lost 0, with 10 bases in between. From germline, CDR1 is SQVTM and CDR2 ANQGSEA. For the CDR3, the DNA is TGCAGCGTTGGGGGCCAGGAAGCCAAAAACATTCAGTACTTC. It specifies CSVGGQEAKNIQYF.

This clonotype was counted many times. The chain combines TRBV6-6 with TRBJ2-7; 9 bases line up with TRBD1. Trimming at V came to 6 bases and at J to 3 bases, leaving 6 bases not matched to a gene. Germline loops: CDR1 MNHNY, CDR2 SVGAGI (reference sequence). The CDR3 is 14 amino acids. The CDR3 bases are TGTGCCAGCAGGCAGGGACAGGGAGGCTACGAGCAGTACTTC. Amino acids: CASRQGQGGYEQYF.

V gene TRBV12-3 or TRBV12-4 combines with J gene TRBJ1-1, with D unclear. CDR3 size: 13 residues. V lost 7 bases, J lost 1 base, and 10 bases lay in between. The CDR3 is CASTSSTNTEAFF. In DNA, the CDR3 is TGTGCCAGCACCAGTAGTACGAACACTGAAGCTTTCTTT.

This clonotype has more than one count but fewer than ten. The CDR3 here is CASSMAGTIKTQYF. DNA of the CDR3: TGTGCCAGCAGTATGGCCGGGACGATTAAGACCCAGTACTTC. This rearrangement joins TRBV12-3 or TRBV12-4 to TRBJ2-5, with D perhaps TRBD1 or TRBD2 (5 bases each). V was clipped by 5 bases and J by 6 bases, with 16 bases between them. The CDR3 is 14 residues long.

In this sample, this clonotype turned up many times. J is TRBJ1-1 and V is TRBV11-2, with D hard to call. CDR3 length: 15 amino acids. V was shortened by 6 bases and J by 0 bases, with 14 bases between the two germline ends. The germline gives CDR1 SGHAT, CDR2 FQNNGV. The CDR3 coding sequence is TGTGCCAGCAGTCCGCAGCGGGTTTTGAACACTGAAGCTTTCTTT. Amino acids: CASSPQRVLNTEAFF.

This clonotype was counted many times. The chain is built from TRBV20-1 and TRBJ2-1, with D possibly being TRBD2 (7 bases). Trimming removed 0 bases at V and 0 bases at J, with 15 bases between. From germline, CDR1 is DFQATT and CDR2 SNEGSKA (reference sequence). The CDR3 runs 17 residues. The chain's CDR3 is CSAREGGRGGSYNEQFF. As DNA, the CDR3 is TGCAGTGCTAGAGAGGGCGGTAGGGGGGGCTCCTACAATGAGCAGTTCTTC.